The TCR beta chain described here comes from a study of blood T cell repertoires in COVID-19. Study-wide context: There were acute and convalescent COVID-19 samples, and they came from the United States, Italy and Spain.

This table comes from immunoSEQ multiplex PCR, and its TCRdb copy is limited to in-frame clones, with some not included. The profile covers around 200,000 clones, with 70% to 90% appearing a single time and roughly 12% taken by the ten largest. The V gene lost 10 bases and the J gene lost 6 bases, with 19 bases spanning the gap. This CDR3 is built from 14 residues. Germline V gives CDR1 LNHDA, CDR2 SQIVND (reference sequence). Sequenced sample: peripheral blood. This chain connects TRBV19 to TRBJ2-1, with D maybe TRBD2 (6 bases). This receptor was taken from a woman under 30 who had recovered from COVID-19. CDR3 in DNA: TGTGCCACCGAGACCGGGACTGCTACCAATGAGCAGTTCTTC. Translated: CATETGTATNEQFF.